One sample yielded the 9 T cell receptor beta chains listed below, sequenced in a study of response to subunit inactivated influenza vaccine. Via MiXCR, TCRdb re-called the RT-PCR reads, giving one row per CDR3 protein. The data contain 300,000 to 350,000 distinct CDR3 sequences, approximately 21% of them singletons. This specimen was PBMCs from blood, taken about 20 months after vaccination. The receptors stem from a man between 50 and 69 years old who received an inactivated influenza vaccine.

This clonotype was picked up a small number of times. In DNA form, the CDR3 reads TGTGCCAGCAGTTTAGGGGTACCCTCTGGAAACACCATATATTTT. Protein sequence: CASSLGVPSGNTIYF. J is TRBJ1-3 and V is TRBV27; D gene uncertain. Germline CDR1 MNHEY, CDR2 SMNVEV (reference sequence). V shed 2 bases and J shed 0 bases, with 8 bases lying between them. The CDR3 is 15 residues long.

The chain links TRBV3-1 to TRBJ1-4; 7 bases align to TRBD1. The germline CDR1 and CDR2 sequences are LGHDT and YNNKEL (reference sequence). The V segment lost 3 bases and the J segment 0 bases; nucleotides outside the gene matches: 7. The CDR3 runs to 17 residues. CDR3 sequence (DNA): TGTGCCAGCAGCCATCCGGGACAGCCTGCAACTAATGAAAAACTGTTTTTT. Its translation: CASSHPGQPATNEKLFF.

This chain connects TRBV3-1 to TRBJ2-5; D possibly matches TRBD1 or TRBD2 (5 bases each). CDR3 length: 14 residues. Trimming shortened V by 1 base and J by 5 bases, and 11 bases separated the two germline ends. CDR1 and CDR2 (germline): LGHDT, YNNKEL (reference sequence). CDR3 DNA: TGTGCCAGCAGCCAAGGATCAGGGACGGAGACCCAGTACTTC. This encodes CASSQGSGTETQYF.

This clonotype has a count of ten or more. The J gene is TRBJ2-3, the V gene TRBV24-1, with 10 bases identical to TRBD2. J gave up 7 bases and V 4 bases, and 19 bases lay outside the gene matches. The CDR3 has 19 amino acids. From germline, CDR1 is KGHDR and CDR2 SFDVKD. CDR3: CATSDPRSKIAGGSNTQYF. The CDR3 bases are TGTGCCACCAGTGACCCCCGCTCGAAAATAGCGGGAGGTTCCAATACGCAGTATTTT.

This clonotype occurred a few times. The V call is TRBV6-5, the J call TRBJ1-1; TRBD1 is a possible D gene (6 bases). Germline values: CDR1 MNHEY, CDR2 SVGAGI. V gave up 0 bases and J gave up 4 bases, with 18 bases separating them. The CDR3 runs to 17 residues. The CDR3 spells CASSYSIRGAGITEAFF. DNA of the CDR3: TGTGCCAGCAGTTACTCAATTAGGGGGGCCGGGATCACTGAAGCTTTCTTT.

CDR3 DNA: TGCGCCAGCAGCTTGGCCGACAGCAGTGGCTACACCTTC. It codes for CASSLADSSGYTF. V gene TRBV5-1 combines with J gene TRBJ1-2, with a tentative D call TRBD1 (5 bases). V lost 0 bases, J lost 7 bases, and 10 bases lay in between. In germline, CDR1 is SGHRS, CDR2 YFSETQ. The CDR3 totals 13 residues. The full variable domain, with the rest looked up from reference TRBV5-1 and TRBJ1-2, is KAGVTQTPRYLIKTRGQQVTLSCSPISGHRSVSWYQQTPGQGLQFLFEYFSETQRNKGNFPGRFSGRQFSNSRSEMNVSTLELGDSALYLCASSLADSSGYTFGSGTRLTVV.

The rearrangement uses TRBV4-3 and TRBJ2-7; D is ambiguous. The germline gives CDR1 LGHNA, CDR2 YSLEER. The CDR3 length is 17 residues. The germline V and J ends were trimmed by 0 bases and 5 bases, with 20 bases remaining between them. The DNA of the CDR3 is TGCGCCAGCAGCCAAGAGCTGTGGGCAGGTCCCTCGGACGAGCAGTACTTC. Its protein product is CASSQELWAGPSDEQYF.

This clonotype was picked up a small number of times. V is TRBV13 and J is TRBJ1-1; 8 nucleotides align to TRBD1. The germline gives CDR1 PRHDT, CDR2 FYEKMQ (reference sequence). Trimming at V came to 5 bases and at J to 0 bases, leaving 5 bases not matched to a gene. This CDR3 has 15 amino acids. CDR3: CASSVGTGLNTEAFF. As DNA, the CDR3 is TGTGCCAGCAGCGTCGGGACAGGACTGAACACTGAAGCTTTCTTT.

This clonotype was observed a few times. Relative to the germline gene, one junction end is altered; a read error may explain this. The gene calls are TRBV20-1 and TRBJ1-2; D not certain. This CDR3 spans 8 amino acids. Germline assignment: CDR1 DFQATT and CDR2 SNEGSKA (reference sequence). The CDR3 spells CSGSGADF. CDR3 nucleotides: TGCAGTGGATCAGGAGCGGACTTC.